This is a list of T cell receptor beta chains from one sample in a study of beta chain features in type 1 diabetes. Clones were read by immunoSEQ multiplex PCR, and TCRdb kept only the in-frame ones, dropping some. The sample shows 240,000 or so clones, around 68% of them seen only once. Sequencing was performed on naive CD4+ T cells from blood. Source of these receptors: a man aged 25 to 40 in good health. Each CDR3 is given with its conserved first and last residue. D genes are given only for firm matches. Rows give clone size only sometimes, using once, few, many, or a class for an expanded clone.

-,TRBV7-9,once,TRBJ1-1,TGTGCCAGCAGCTTAACAGAGAACACTGAAGCTTTCTTT,CASSLTENTEAFF
-,TRBV30,-,TRBJ2-7,TGTGCCTGGAGTAGTCGTTATGAGCAGTACTTC,CAWSSRYEQYF
-,TRBV29-1,few,TRBJ2-3,TGCAGCGGGTCCACAGATACGCAGTATTTT,CSGSTDTQYF
-,TRBV19,-,TRBJ2-3,TGTGCCACTCAGTTCGACGCAGATACGCAGTATTTT,CATQFDADTQYF
TRBD2,TRBV9,-,TRBJ2-1,TGTGCCAGCAGCCCACGGACTAGCGGGACCTACAATGAGCAGTTCTTC,CASSPRTSGTYNEQFF
TRBD1,TRBV6-5,-,TRBJ2-5,TGTGCCAGCTCCCGGGACAGGAAAGAGACCCAGTACTTC,CASSRDRKETQYF
TRBD2,TRBV10-3,few,TRBJ2-3,TGTGCCATCAGTGCACTAGCGGGAGTAGATACGCAGTATTTT,CAISALAGVDTQYF
-,TRBV5-1,-,TRBJ1-2,TGCGCCAGCAGCTTGGTACAGGGACGGAACTATGGCTACACCTTC,CASSLVQGRNYGYTF
TRBD1,TRBV29-1,-,TRBJ2-1,TGCAGCTCCAGGGGGATTCTATACAATGAGCAGTTCTTC,CSSRGILYNEQFF
-,TRBV5-1,-,TRBJ2-2,TGCGCCAGCAGCTTGGGGAATACCGGGGAGCTGTTTTTT,CASSLGNTGELFF
TRBD1,TRBV30,few,TRBJ1-5,TGTGCCTGGAGTTCCGGGACAGGGGCTTATAGCAATCAGCCCCAGCATTTT,CAWSSGTGAYSNQPQHF
-,TRBV5-1,-,TRBJ2-1,TGCGCCAGCAGCTTGGGGGGACCGAACAATGAGCAGTTCTTC,CASSLGGPNNEQFF
TRBD2,TRBV15,-,TRBJ2-7,TGTGCCACCAGCAGAGATCTAGTAGCGGGAGGGCCCGGCGAGCAGTACTTC,CATSRDLVAGGPGEQYF
-,TRBV9,-,TRBJ2-1,TGTGCCAGCAGCGTAGATCGGGGAGCCAATGAGCAGTTCTTC,CASSVDRGANEQFF
-,TRBV7-8,-,TRBJ2-7,TGTGCCAGCAGCCAAAGAACGGATACGTACTTC,CASSQRTDTYF
-,TRBV7-2,-,TRBJ2-1,TGTGCCAGCAGCTTTCAAGGAGAGGGTGGGCAGTTCTTC,CASSFQGEGGQFF
TRBD1,TRBV5-1,-,TRBJ2-3,TGCGCCAGCAGCAGGGACAGTTGGACAGATACGCAGTATTTT,CASSRDSWTDTQYF
TRBD1,TRBV6-6,-,TRBJ1-6,TGTGCCAGCAGTTACCCCGGACAGGGTGTGAATTCACCCCTCCACTTT,CASSYPGQGVNSPLHF
TRBD2,TRBV29-1,-,TRBJ2-7,TGCAGCGTGGGACTAGCGGGAGTCCCCCTATCCGAGCAGTACTTC,CSVGLAGVPLSEQYF
TRBD1,TRBV10-3,-,TRBJ2-6,TGTGCCATCAGTGAGTCCCCGGTGACAGGGTCCTCTGGGGCCAACGTCCTGACTTTC,CAISESPVTGSSGANVLTF
-,TRBV7-9,-,TRBJ2-3,TGTGCCAGCAGCTTAGATCAGCCAAGCACAGATACGCAGTATTTT,CASSLDQPSTDTQYF
TRBD1,TRBV27,-,TRBJ1-5,TGTGCCAGCAGTATGGAGGGGGCATATCAGCCCCAGCATTTT,CASSMEGAYQPQHF